The 13 T cell receptor beta chains in this list originate from one sample, sequenced in a study of T cell responses to AZD1222 COVID-19 vaccine. Repertoires were generated with immunoSEQ multiplex PCR, while TCRdb's copy carries only in-frame clones and drops some. This table holds 150,000 to 200,000 clones, approximately 90% found once. The source was peripheral blood, collected 28 days after the second AZD1222 dose. The receptors derive from an adult who received the AZD1222 COVID-19 vaccine.

In DNA form, the CDR3 reads TGCGCCAGCAGCTTGATTACTGGCAATGAGCAGTTCTTC. It encodes CASSLITGNEQFF. This sequence joins TRBV5-1 and TRBJ2-1, with unresolved D. The CDR3 spans 13 residues. CDR1 SGHRS and CDR2 YFSETQ come from the germline V gene. Between the trimmed V and J ends, which lost 1 base and 6 bases, there was a span of 8 bases.

Regarding this clone: Other nucleotide sequences from this sample produce the same CDR3. The CDR3 loop reads CASSINRAHEQYF. CDR3 coding DNA: TGTGCCAGTAGTATCAACAGGGCCCACGAGCAGTACTTC. The V and J genes are TRBV19 and TRBJ2-7; a weak D match, TRBD1 (6 bases). Germline V lookup: CDR1 LNHDA, CDR2 SQIVND (reference sequence). This CDR3 spans 13 amino acids. Between the trimmed V and J ends, which lost 3 bases and 5 bases, there was a span of 11 bases.

This CDR3 is CASRAPGGGGSYGYTF. In nucleotides, the CDR3 is TGTGCCAGCAGGGCCCCCGGAGGGGGCGGGTCGTATGGCTACACCTTC. The chain joins TRBV2 to TRBJ1-2, with 7 positions matching TRBD1. The CDR3 totals 16 residues. Germline values: CDR1 SNHLY, CDR2 FYNNEI. The J segment lost 5 bases and the V segment lost 6 bases, leaving 15 bases of the junction unmatched.

The rearrangement links TRBV7-9 to TRBJ1-1, with unresolved D. V lost 2 bases, J lost 4 bases, and 5 bases lay in between. This CDR3 comprises 12 residues. CDR1 and CDR2 from the germline V gene are SEHNR and FQNEAQ (reference sequence). The CDR3 loop reads CASSLKGTEAFF. CDR3 bases: TGTGCCAGCAGCTTAAAGGGCACTGAAGCTTTCTTT.

The chain has TRBV12-3 or TRBV12-4 and TRBJ1-1; 7 nucleotides match TRBD1. This CDR3 comprises 13 residues. The trim removed 6 bases at V and 3 bases at J, leaving 4 bases unmatched. This CDR3 is CASSRQGYTEAFF. In nucleotides, the CDR3 is TGTGCCAGCAGCCGACAGGGATACACTGAAGCTTTCTTT.

The chain couples TRBV7-6 to TRBJ2-1, with 13 bases fitting TRBD2. The CDR3 consists of 15 residues. Unmatched junction bases numbered 4, after V lost 5 bases and J lost 6 bases. Germline V gene lookup returns CDR1 SGHVS and CDR2 FNYEAQ. This CDR3 is CASSLGLAGVNEQFF. The CDR3 DNA reads TGTGCCAGCAGCCTCGGACTAGCGGGGGTCAATGAGCAGTTCTTC. Drawing the rest from reference TRBV7-6 and TRBJ2-1, the complete variable domain is GAGVSQSPRYKVTKRGQDVALRCDPISGHVSLYWYRQALGQGPEFLTYFNYEAQQDKSGLPNDRFSAERPEGSISTLTIQRTEQRDSAMYRCASSLGLAGVNEQFFGPGTRLTVL.

This clone was recorded only once. The DNA of the CDR3 is TGTGCCAGCTCGCGTGGACAGGCAGGCAACACCATATATTTT. Its protein is CASSRGQAGNTIYF. This sequence joins TRBV18 and TRBJ1-3, with 7 bases matching TRBD1. Germline V CDR1 and CDR2: KGHSH, LQKENI. V dropped 6 bases and J dropped 7; count of bases not matched to a gene: 9. The CDR3 has 14 amino acids. Drawing the rest from reference TRBV18 and TRBJ1-3, the complete variable domain is NAGVMQNPRHLVRRRGQEARLRCSPMKGHSHVYWYRQLPEEGLKFMVYLQKENIIDESGMPKERFSAEFPKEGPSILRIQQVVRGDSAAYFCASSRGQAGNTIYFGEGSWLTVV.

This CDR3 is CASSRGQGDYEQYF. CDR3 coding DNA: TGTGCCAGCAGCCGAGGACAGGGAGATTACGAGCAGTACTTC. The chain employs TRBV4-2 and TRBJ2-7; TRBD1 matches at 8 bases. CDR1 and CDR2 from the germline V gene are LGHNA and YNFKEQ. The CDR3 has 14 amino acids. V lost 4 bases and J lost 4; bases outside the gene matches: 6.

The chain uses TRBV28 and TRBJ1-1; D may be TRBD1 (5 bases). Germline CDR1 is MDHEN and CDR2 is SYDVKM. The CDR3 length is 14 residues. V gave up 8 bases and J gave up 1 base, with 14 bases separating them. DNA for the CDR3: TGTGCCAGCCGTAGGGCAGGGTCGAACACTGAAGCTTTCTTT. Translating gives CASRRAGSNTEAFF.

The gene calls are TRBV6-5 and TRBJ1-1; no definite D call. The CDR3 loop spans 13 amino acids. Germline CDR1 is MNHEY and CDR2 is SVGAGI. V lost 6 bases and J lost 1, with 9 bases in between. This chain's CDR3 is CASRSIGNTEAFF. In DNA, the CDR3 is TGTGCCAGCAGGAGTATAGGGAACACTGAAGCTTTCTTT.

CDR3 nucleotide sequence: TGTGCCAGCTCACCAGGCGAGTCGGCTGAAGCTTTCTTT. Its translation is CASSPGESAEAFF. The chain couples TRBV18 to TRBJ1-1; no definite D call. This CDR3 has 13 amino acids. V dropped 2 bases and J dropped 6 bases, with 10 bases sitting between them. CDR1 is KGHSH, CDR2 LQKENI, per germline.

V gene TRBV5-1 combines with J gene TRBJ1-2, with a weak D call TRBD1 (5 bases). Trimming cost V 4 bases and J 3 bases, with 13 bases left between them. Germline V gene sequence: CDR1 SGHRS, CDR2 YFSETQ. The CDR3 is made up of 14 amino acids. The CDR3 DNA is TGCGCCAGCAGCCCGGTAGGGGCGGACTATGGCTACACCTTC. Translation: CASSPVGADYGYTF.

The CDR3, as DNA: TGTGCCATTCGACCGGAGAGACAGGGTGCCCGATTTGGTGGTAATGAAAAACTGTTTTTT. Translating it yields CAIRPERQGARFGGNEKLFF. The chain recombines TRBV3-1 (or the pseudogene TRBV3-2) with TRBJ1-4, with 7 nucleotides matching TRBD1. Trimming removed 10 bases from V and 4 bases from J; junction bases left unmatched: 27. The CDR3 has 20 amino acids. Germline CDR1 reads LGHDT; CDR2 reads YNNKEL (reference sequence).